This passage covers 8 T cell receptor beta chains from one sample sequenced in a study of human T cells and chemical hapten exposure. Documented time point: pre-sensitization, week 0. Treatment here: therapeutic diphenylcyclopropenone sensitization with weekly scalp DPC. TCRdb analysed the RACE reads with MiXCR anew, one entry per CDR3 protein. Of roughly 380,000 distinct CDR3 sequences listed, about 5.1% are singletons. The sample was whole blood, taken in connection with sensitization to the hapten diphenylcyclopropenone (DPC). The receptors stem from a woman between 45 and 65 years old with alopecia areata. Some clones in this sample may be carry-over from other donors' samples.

This clonotype was detected ten times or more. The chain links TRBV5-1 to TRBJ1-5; tentative D call: TRBD1 (6 bases). Germline V gene data show CDR1 as SGHRS and CDR2 as YFSETQ. The CDR3 runs 14 residues. Trimming took 0 bases from V and 8 from J, leaving 12 bases between them. In DNA form, the CDR3 reads TGCGCCAGCAGCTTGGAGGGGGAATTGGAGCCCCAGCATTTT. As protein: CASSLEGELEPQHF.

The chain uses TRBV28 and TRBJ1-3; D is unresolved. Trimming removed 2 bases at V and 0 bases at J, with 8 bases between. Germline V gives CDR1 MDHEN, CDR2 SYDVKM. The CDR3 has 15 amino acids. The CDR3 spells CASSLSRNSGNTIYF. The CDR3 DNA follows: TGTGCCAGCAGTTTAAGTCGGAACTCTGGAAACACCATATATTTT.

The CDR3 DNA reads TGTGCCAGCTCACCACCGGGGCCTACCGATACGCAGTATTTT. Its translation is CASSPPGPTDTQYF. The chain couples TRBV18 to TRBJ2-3; D is possibly TRBD1 (5 bases). The CDR3 covers 14 residues. Germline V CDR1 and CDR2: KGHSH, LQKENI. V dropped 0 bases and J dropped 6 bases, with 10 bases sitting between them.

The chain couples TRBV28 to TRBJ2-5, with 14 positions matching TRBD2. The CDR3 length is 15 residues. Germline V CDR1 and CDR2: MDHEN, SYDVKM. The J segment lost 4 bases and the V segment lost 5 bases, leaving 3 bases of the junction unmatched. The CDR3 DNA follows: TGTGCCAGCAGTCGACTAGCGGGAGGGGGAGAGACCCAGTACTTC. It translates to CASSRLAGGGETQYF.

This clonotype was observed many times. The chain uses TRBV13 and TRBJ2-7; 9 bases line up with TRBD1. This CDR3 region has 15 residues. Germline values: CDR1 PRHDT, CDR2 FYEKMQ (reference sequence). Unmatched junction bases numbered 2, after V lost 2 bases and J lost 0 bases. For the CDR3, the DNA is TGTGCCAGCAGCTTATGGGGACAGGGCTCCTACGAGCAGTACTTC. Protein sequence: CASSLWGQGSYEQYF.

This clonotype was detected many times. The rearrangement joins TRBV7-2 to TRBJ2-5; D is uncertain. Germline loops: CDR1 SGHTA, CDR2 FQGNSA. The CDR3 spans 13 residues. V lost 1 base to trimming and J lost 4 bases, with 7 bases between them. The CDR3 coding sequence is TGTGCCAGCAGCTTAGGGGCACCAGAGACCCAGTACTTC. Residues: CASSLGAPETQYF.

This clonotype was detected only a few times. This sequence joins TRBV20-1 and TRBJ2-5, with 8 bases lining up with TRBD2. With 6 bases clipped from V and 7 bases from J, the junction kept 19 bases outside the gene matches. Per germline, CDR1 DFQATT and CDR2 SNEGSKA (reference sequence). The CDR3 contains 16 residues. This CDR3 reads CSAPKGRTSGRGTQYF. Here the CDR3 DNA reads TGCAGTGCCCCGAAGGGGCGTACTAGCGGCAGAGGGACCCAGTACTTC.

This clonotype has a handful of counts. The rearrangement uses TRBV7-2 and TRBJ1-3, with D uncertain. Germline CDR1 is SGHTA and CDR2 is FQGNSA. V was clipped by 0 bases and J by 1 base, with 7 bases between them. The CDR3 loop spans 15 amino acids. The CDR3 protein is CASSLAPGSGNTIYF. The CDR3 bases are TGTGCCAGCAGCTTAGCCCCCGGGTCTGGAAACACCATATATTTT.